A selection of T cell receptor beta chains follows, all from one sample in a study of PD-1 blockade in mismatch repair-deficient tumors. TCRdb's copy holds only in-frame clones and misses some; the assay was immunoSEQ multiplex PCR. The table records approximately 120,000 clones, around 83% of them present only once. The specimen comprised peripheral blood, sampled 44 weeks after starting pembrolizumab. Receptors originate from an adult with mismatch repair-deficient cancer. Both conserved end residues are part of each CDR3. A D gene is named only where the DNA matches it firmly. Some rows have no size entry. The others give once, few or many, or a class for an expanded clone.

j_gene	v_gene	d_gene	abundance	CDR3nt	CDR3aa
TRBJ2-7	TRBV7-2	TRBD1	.	TGTGCCAGCAGCTCGCGGACAGGAGTCTACGAGCAGTACTTC	CASSSRTGVYEQYF
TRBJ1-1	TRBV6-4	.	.	TGTGCCAGCAGAAACAGTAGCACTGAAGCTTTCTTT	CASRNSSTEAFF
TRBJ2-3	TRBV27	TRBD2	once	TGTGCCAGCAGTGGACTAGCGAGCACAGATACGCAGTATTTT	CASSGLASTDTQYF
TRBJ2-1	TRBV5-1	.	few	TGCGCCAGCAGCCCTACGCACAATGAGCAGTTCTTC	CASSPTHNEQFF
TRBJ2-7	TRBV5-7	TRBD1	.	TGTGCCAGCAGCTTGGGTAGAGGGGGCGCTTACGAGCAGTACTTC	CASSLGRGGAYEQYF
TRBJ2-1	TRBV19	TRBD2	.	TGTGCCAGTAGTTCACCCATCGGGACTAGCGGGAGGGCCAGGGATGAGCAGTTCTTC	CASSSPIGTSGRARDEQFF
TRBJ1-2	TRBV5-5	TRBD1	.	TGTGCCAGCAGCTTGTACCCGGACAGGGAGATTGAAAGCTACACCTTC	CASSLYPDREIESYTF
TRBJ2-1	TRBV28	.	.	TGTGCCAGCAGTTCCCCTTGGGGGAGCGGTAATGAGCAGTTCTTC	CASSSPWGSGNEQFF
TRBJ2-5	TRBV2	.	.	TGTGCCAGCAGTCCAGCCTGGGCTAGCGTAAACCAAGAGACCCAGTACTTC	CASSPAWASVNQETQYF
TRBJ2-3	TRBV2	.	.	TGTGCCAGCAGTGAAGCCGGGGCAGGGTGGACAGATACGCAGTATTTT	CASSEAGAGWTDTQYF
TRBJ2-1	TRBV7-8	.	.	TGTGCCAGCAGCAAAACCCGACTAGTCGGTTTCGACAATGAGCAGTTCTTC	CASSKTRLVGFDNEQFF
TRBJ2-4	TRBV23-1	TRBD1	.	TGCGCCAGCAGCCGGGACAGGGAACCCAAAAACATTCAGTACTTC	CASSRDREPKNIQYF
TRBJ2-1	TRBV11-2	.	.	TGTGCCAGCAGCTTAGATCTCGCGGGAACCTACAATGAGCAGTTCTTC	CASSLDLAGTYNEQFF
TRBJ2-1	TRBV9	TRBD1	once	TGTGCCAGCAGCGCCCTGACAGGGGAATCCTTAGGTCCATACAATGAGCAGTTCTTC	CASSALTGESLGPYNEQFF
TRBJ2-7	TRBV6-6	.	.	TGTGCCAGCAGTAACCCCCGGGACGGATCCTACGAGCAGTACTTC	CASSNPRDGSYEQYF
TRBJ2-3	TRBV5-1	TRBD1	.	TGCGCCAGCAGCTTGGCCGAGACAGGGGGGAGCACAGATACGCAGTATTTT	CASSLAETGGSTDTQYF
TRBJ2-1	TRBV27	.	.	TGTGCCAGCAGTAGGGGGACCGTATTCAATGAGCAGTTCTTC	CASSRGTVFNEQFF
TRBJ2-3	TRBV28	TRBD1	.	TGTGCCAGCACCCCTGAGGGACAGGGGACAGATACGCAGTATTTT	CASTPEGQGTDTQYF
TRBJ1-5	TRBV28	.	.	TGTGCCAGCAGGGATACAGGGTTTGGCGCCAATCAGCCCCAGCATTTT	CASRDTGFGANQPQHF
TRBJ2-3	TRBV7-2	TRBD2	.	TGTGCCAGCACGTACTATCGACTAGCGGGGACAGATACGCAGTATTTT	CASTYYRLAGTDTQYF
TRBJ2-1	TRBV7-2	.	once	TGTGCCAGCAGGGACGGGGTTAGGGCCGGGTATGAGCAGTTCTTC	CASRDGVRAGYEQFF
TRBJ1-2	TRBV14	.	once	TGTGCCAGCAGCCACAAGGCCGGACAGAATGGCTACACCTTC	CASSHKAGQNGYTF
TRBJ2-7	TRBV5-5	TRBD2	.	TGTGCCAGCAGCGCGGGACTAGCGGGACCGCGGGAGCAGTACTTC	CASSAGLAGPREQYF
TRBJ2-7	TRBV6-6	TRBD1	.	TGTGCCAGCAGTAAACGGCAGGGGGCAGAGCAGTACTTC	CASSKRQGAEQYF
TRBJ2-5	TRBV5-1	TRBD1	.	TGCGCCAGCAGCCCGAGACAGGACAGGGGGCAATTTGAGACCCAGTACTTC	CASSPRQDRGQFETQYF
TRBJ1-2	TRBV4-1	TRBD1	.	TGCGCCAGCAGCCAAGTCCAGGGGGCGAACTATGGCTACACCTTC	CASSQVQGANYGYTF
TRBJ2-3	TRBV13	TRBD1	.	TGTGCCAGCAGCGGGGGACAGGGGGGCTACACAGATACGCAGTATTTT	CASSGGQGGYTDTQYF
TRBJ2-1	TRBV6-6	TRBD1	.	TGTGCCAGCAGTCGGACAGGGGGATACAATGAGCAGTTCTTC	CASSRTGGYNEQFF
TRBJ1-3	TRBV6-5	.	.	TGTGCCAGCAGTTACTCACGGAAAGAAGGAGGAAACACCATATATTTT	CASSYSRKEGGNTIYF
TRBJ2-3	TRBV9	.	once	TGTGCCAGCAGCGTAGAAGGGAATCGGGCAGATACGCAGTATTTT	CASSVEGNRADTQYF
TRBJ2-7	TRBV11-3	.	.	TGTGCCAGCAGCTTAAATCTCCACGAGCAGTACTTC	CASSLNLHEQYF
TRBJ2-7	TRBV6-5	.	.	TGTGCCAGCAGCCCGACTGGACCCTACGAGCAGTACTTC	CASSPTGPYEQYF
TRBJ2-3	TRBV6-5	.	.	TGTGCCAGCAGGGGGGTCACAGATACGCAGTATTTT	CASRGVTDTQYF
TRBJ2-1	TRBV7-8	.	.	TGTGCCAGCAGCTTAGAGCCGGGACGATTCTACAATGAGCAGTTCTTC	CASSLEPGRFYNEQFF
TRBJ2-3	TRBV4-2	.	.	TGTGCCAGCAGCCACGAAGGGACAACGGGAAAGACAGATACGCAGTATTTT	CASSHEGTTGKTDTQYF
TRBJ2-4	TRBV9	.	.	TGTGCCAGCAGCCCCTCAGGGCTAGCCAAAAACATTCAGTACTTC	CASSPSGLAKNIQYF